Listed below are T cell receptor beta chains from one sample, sequenced in a study of T cell changes during pregnancy in multiple sclerosis. Here immunoSEQ multiplex PCR was the method, and the copy in TCRdb shows in-frame clones only, minus some. The sample holds around 60,000 clones, roughly 90% seen once. Material: peripheral blood, obtained in the second trimester of pregnancy. The receptors stem from a female donor with multiple sclerosis, enrolled in a pregnancy study. CDR3s include the opening cysteine and the closing phenylalanine or tryptophan. The order of the fields is D gene, CDR3 length, clone size, J gene, V gene, CDR3 protein, CDR3 DNA. D genes are given only for firm matches. The size of a clone is reported for some rows only, either as once, few or many, or as a class for expanded clones.

d_gene: .
len: 18
abundance: once
j_gene: TRBJ2-7
v_gene: TRBV28
CDR3aa: CASSLFAIGQEGQYEQYF
CDR3nt: TGTGCCAGCAGTTTATTCGCAATAGGACAGGAGGGCCAATACGAGCAGTACTTC

d_gene: TRBD2
len: 16
abundance: .
j_gene: TRBJ2-1
v_gene: TRBV19
CDR3aa: CASRASGGSGYNEQFF
CDR3nt: TGTGCCAGTAGGGCTAGCGGGGGTTCTGGGTACAATGAGCAGTTCTTC

d_gene: .
len: 14
abundance: once
j_gene: TRBJ2-7
v_gene: TRBV9
CDR3aa: CASSDGAGHREQYF
CDR3nt: TGTGCCAGCAGCGATGGGGCAGGGCACCGCGAGCAGTACTTC

d_gene: TRBD1
len: 16
abundance: .
j_gene: TRBJ2-2
v_gene: TRBV5-6
CDR3aa: CASSLSGQPNTGELFF
CDR3nt: TGTGCCAGCAGCTTGTCGGGACAGCCGAACACCGGGGAGCTGTTTTTT

d_gene: .
len: 15
abundance: .
j_gene: TRBJ2-3
v_gene: TRBV5-4
CDR3aa: CASSLDREGTDTQYF
CDR3nt: TGTGCCAGCAGCTTGGACAGGGAGGGAACAGATACGCAGTATTTT

d_gene: TRBD2
len: 21
abundance: .
j_gene: TRBJ2-7
v_gene: TRBV27
CDR3aa: CASRPAREATYRLSRHYEQYF
CDR3nt: TGTGCCAGCAGACCCGCTCGGGAGGCTACCTATCGTTTAAGTCGACATTACGAGCAGTACTTC

d_gene: TRBD1
len: 14
abundance: .
j_gene: TRBJ2-7
v_gene: TRBV18
CDR3aa: CASSPGTESYEQYF
CDR3nt: TGTGCCAGCTCACCCGGGACAGAGTCCTACGAGCAGTACTTC

d_gene: .
len: 13
abundance: .
j_gene: TRBJ1-6
v_gene: TRBV6-1
CDR3aa: CASSPPSFSPLHF
CDR3nt: TGTGCCAGCAGTCCTCCTTCTTTTTCACCCCTCCACTTT

d_gene: .
len: 16
abundance: .
j_gene: TRBJ1-3
v_gene: TRBV7-9
CDR3aa: CASSLYHRDLGNTIYF
CDR3nt: TGTGCCAGCAGCTTATATCACCGGGATTTAGGAAACACCATATATTTT

d_gene: .
len: 11
abundance: .
j_gene: TRBJ2-1
v_gene: TRBV11-2
CDR3aa: CASSSGLEQFF
CDR3nt: TGTGCCAGCAGCTCGGGACTCGAGCAGTTCTTC

d_gene: TRBD2
len: 16
abundance: .
j_gene: TRBJ2-1
v_gene: TRBV28
CDR3aa: CASSENSGRAYNEQFF
CDR3nt: TGTGCCAGCAGTGAAAATAGCGGGAGGGCCTACAATGAGCAGTTCTTC

d_gene: TRBD2
len: 19
abundance: .
j_gene: TRBJ2-4
v_gene: TRBV4-3
CDR3aa: CASSQRGLAGGIAKNIQYF
CDR3nt: TGCGCCAGCAGCCAGAGGGGGCTAGCGGGAGGCATAGCCAAAAACATTCAGTACTTC

d_gene: TRBD1
len: 12
abundance: few
j_gene: TRBJ2-7
v_gene: TRBV19
CDR3aa: CARDSDRDEQYF
CDR3nt: TGTGCCAGGGACTCGGACAGGGACGAGCAGTACTTC

d_gene: .
len: 12
abundance: .
j_gene: TRBJ2-7
v_gene: TRBV7-2
CDR3aa: CASSLGLGEQYF
CDR3nt: TGTGCCAGCAGCTTGGGACTGGGCGAGCAGTACTTC

d_gene: TRBD2
len: 16
abundance: .
j_gene: TRBJ2-3
v_gene: TRBV27
CDR3aa: CASSLWASGSTDTQYF
CDR3nt: TGTGCCAGCAGTTTATGGGCTAGCGGGAGCACAGATACGCAGTATTTT

d_gene: .
len: 17
abundance: .
j_gene: TRBJ2-2
v_gene: TRBV27
CDR3aa: CASSRSLTPLSPGELFF
CDR3nt: TGTGCCAGCAGCCGCTCCTTGACACCCCTATCCCCCGGGGAGCTGTTTTTT

d_gene: .
len: 14
abundance: .
j_gene: TRBJ2-3
v_gene: TRBV5-1
CDR3aa: CASTRAGPTDTQYF
CDR3nt: TGCGCCAGCACACGAGCGGGCCCCACAGATACGCAGTATTTT

d_gene: .
len: 12
abundance: .
j_gene: TRBJ1-2
v_gene: TRBV11-2
CDR3aa: CASSLSGDGYTF
CDR3nt: TGTGCCAGCAGCTTATCAGGCGATGGCTACACCTTC

d_gene: .
len: 14
abundance: .
j_gene: TRBJ2-3
v_gene: TRBV28
CDR3aa: CASSGQSSTDTQYF
CDR3nt: TGTGCCAGCAGTGGGCAGTCAAGCACAGATACGCAGTATTTT

d_gene: TRBD1
len: 14
abundance: .
j_gene: TRBJ2-2
v_gene: TRBV6-5
CDR3aa: CASSSQGADGELFF
CDR3nt: TGTGCCAGCAGTTCGCAGGGGGCCGACGGGGAGCTGTTTTTT

d_gene: .
len: 13
abundance: .
j_gene: TRBJ1-5
v_gene: TRBV10-3
CDR3aa: CAISEQGLIPQHF
CDR3nt: TGTGCCATCAGTGAGCAGGGGTTGATACCCCAGCATTTT

d_gene: .
len: 13
abundance: .
j_gene: TRBJ1-2
v_gene: TRBV6-5
CDR3aa: CASSWTAQDGYTF
CDR3nt: TGTGCCAGCAGTTGGACAGCGCAGGATGGCTACACCTTC

d_gene: .
len: 14
abundance: .
j_gene: TRBJ1-1
v_gene: TRBV25-1
CDR3aa: CASSATQGWTEAFF
CDR3nt: TGTGCCAGCAGTGCCACACAGGGATGGACTGAAGCTTTCTTT

d_gene: TRBD1
len: 15
abundance: .
j_gene: TRBJ2-7
v_gene: TRBV2
CDR3aa: CASIGDRAISYEQYF
CDR3nt: TGTGCCAGCATCGGGGACAGGGCCATTTCCTACGAGCAGTACTTC

d_gene: TRBD1
len: 15
abundance: .
j_gene: TRBJ1-5
v_gene: TRBV7-8
CDR3aa: CASSLRTGGNQPQHF
CDR3nt: TGTGCCAGCAGCCTAAGGACAGGGGGAAATCAGCCCCAGCATTTT

d_gene: .
len: 15
abundance: .
j_gene: TRBJ2-5
v_gene: TRBV9
CDR3aa: CASSVSGGRQETQYF
CDR3nt: TGTGCCAGCAGCGTATCAGGGGGGAGGCAAGAGACCCAGTACTTC

d_gene: TRBD2
len: 15
abundance: .
j_gene: TRBJ2-5
v_gene: TRBV7-6
CDR3aa: CASAPAPQRGGTQYF
CDR3nt: TGTGCCAGCGCCCCCGCACCCCAGCGGGGGGGGACCCAGTACTTC

d_gene: TRBD1
len: 15
abundance: .
j_gene: TRBJ2-7
v_gene: TRBV28
CDR3aa: CASSSGQGPSYEQYF
CDR3nt: TGTGCCAGCAGTTCCGGACAGGGCCCTAGCTACGAGCAGTACTTC

d_gene: .
len: 15
abundance: .
j_gene: TRBJ2-7
v_gene: TRBV28
CDR3aa: CASSLAPDRSYEQYF
CDR3nt: TGTGCCAGCAGTTTAGCCCCTGACAGGTCCTACGAGCAGTACTTC

d_gene: TRBD2
len: 17
abundance: .
j_gene: TRBJ2-7
v_gene: TRBV4-2
CDR3aa: CASSQVGLVAGGNEQYF
CDR3nt: TGTGCCAGCAGCCAAGTGGGGTTGGTAGCGGGAGGGAACGAGCAGTACTTC

d_gene: .
len: 16
abundance: .
j_gene: TRBJ2-1
v_gene: TRBV27
CDR3aa: CASSFGSRPRGNEQFF
CDR3nt: TGTGCCAGCAGTTTTGGCTCGCGGCCTCGGGGGAATGAGCAGTTCTTC

d_gene: .
len: 14
abundance: .
j_gene: TRBJ2-5
v_gene: TRBV21-1
CDR3aa: CASSKVRGQETQYF
CDR3nt: TGTGCCAGCAGCAAAGTTCGGGGACAAGAGACCCAGTACTTC

d_gene: .
len: 12
abundance: .
j_gene: TRBJ2-2
v_gene: TRBV29-1
CDR3aa: CSVDGQTGELFF
CDR3nt: TGCAGCGTTGACGGACAGACCGGGGAGCTGTTTTTT

d_gene: .
len: 17
abundance: .
j_gene: TRBJ1-4
v_gene: TRBV4-2
CDR3aa: CASSQGGTGERNEKLFF
CDR3nt: TGTGCCAGCAGCCAAGGGGGCACAGGTGAACGTAATGAAAAACTGTTTTTT

d_gene: .
len: 13
abundance: .
j_gene: TRBJ2-3
v_gene: TRBV7-2
CDR3aa: CASSWGAQDTQYF
CDR3nt: TGTGCCAGCAGCTGGGGAGCACAGGATACGCAGTATTTT

d_gene: TRBD1
len: 12
abundance: .
j_gene: TRBJ2-7
v_gene: TRBV5-1
CDR3aa: CASSYETGGPYF
CDR3nt: TGCGCCAGCAGCTACGAAACAGGGGGCCCGTACTTC

d_gene: TRBD1
len: 15
abundance: .
j_gene: TRBJ2-1
v_gene: TRBV18
CDR3aa: CASSPTGRGLNEQFF
CDR3nt: TGTGCCAGCTCACCTACCGGCAGGGGGCTGAATGAGCAGTTCTTC

d_gene: TRBD2
len: 12
abundance: .
j_gene: TRBJ2-7
v_gene: TRBV10-2
CDR3aa: CASSSGGYEQYF
CDR3nt: TGCGCCAGCAGCTCGGGGGGGTACGAGCAGTACTTC

d_gene: .
len: 18
abundance: .
j_gene: TRBJ2-1
v_gene: TRBV7-3
CDR3aa: CASSSVPSGPGTYNEQFF
CDR3nt: TGTGCCAGCAGCTCCGTCCCGAGCGGGCCCGGCACCTACAATGAGCAGTTCTTC

d_gene: TRBD1
len: 13
abundance: few
j_gene: TRBJ2-5
v_gene: TRBV10-3
CDR3aa: CAIRDRVGETQYF
CDR3nt: TGTGCCATCAGAGACAGGGTTGGGGAGACCCAGTACTTC

d_gene: TRBD1
len: 13
abundance: .
j_gene: TRBJ1-1
v_gene: TRBV11-2
CDR3aa: CASGTGEYTEAFF
CDR3nt: TGTGCCAGTGGGACAGGGGAGTACACTGAAGCTTTCTTT

d_gene: .
len: 15
abundance: once
j_gene: TRBJ2-7
v_gene: TRBV4-1
CDR3aa: CASSQGRGGTYEQYF
CDR3nt: TGCGCCAGCAGCCAAGGAAGAGGGGGAACCTACGAGCAGTACTTC

d_gene: .
len: 11
abundance: .
j_gene: TRBJ2-7
v_gene: TRBV6-1
CDR3aa: CASSARNEQYF
CDR3nt: TGTGCCAGCTCCGCGAGGAACGAGCAGTACTTC

d_gene: .
len: 16
abundance: .
j_gene: TRBJ2-5
v_gene: TRBV9
CDR3aa: CASSVEDYLWGETQYF
CDR3nt: TGTGCCAGCAGCGTAGAGGACTACCTGTGGGGGGAGACCCAGTACTTC

d_gene: .
len: 15
abundance: .
j_gene: TRBJ1-1
v_gene: TRBV6-1
CDR3aa: CASSSDPGKNTEAFF
CDR3nt: TGTGCCAGCAGCTCAGATCCGGGAAAAAACACTGAAGCTTTCTTT

d_gene: TRBD1
len: 14
abundance: .
j_gene: TRBJ2-7
v_gene: TRBV7-9
CDR3aa: CASSLGQGRHEQYF
CDR3nt: TGTGCCAGCAGCTTAGGACAGGGGAGACACGAGCAGTACTTC

d_gene: TRBD2
len: 17
abundance: .
j_gene: TRBJ2-7
v_gene: TRBV6-1
CDR3aa: CASSEESSGRRVFEQYF
CDR3nt: TGTGCCAGCAGTGAAGAGTCTAGCGGCCGGCGGGTCTTCGAGCAGTACTTC

d_gene: .
len: 15
abundance: .
j_gene: TRBJ2-1
v_gene: TRBV28
CDR3aa: CASSESGGRYNEQFF
CDR3nt: TGTGCCAGCAGTGAAAGTGGGGGGAGGTACAATGAGCAGTTCTTC

d_gene: .
len: 14
abundance: .
j_gene: TRBJ2-7
v_gene: TRBV7-9
CDR3aa: CASSLGGLSYEQYF
CDR3nt: TGTGCCAGCAGCTTAGGGGGACTGTCCTACGAGCAGTACTTC

d_gene: .
len: 16
abundance: .
j_gene: TRBJ2-4
v_gene: TRBV4-1
CDR3aa: CASSQVMALAKNIQYF
CDR3nt: TGCGCCAGCAGCCAAGTGATGGCTCTAGCCAAAAACATTCAGTACTTC

d_gene: .
len: 15
abundance: .
j_gene: TRBJ2-7
v_gene: TRBV19
CDR3aa: CASSRLEGTSYEQYF
CDR3nt: TGTGCCAGTAGTAGGCTTGAGGGCACCTCCTACGAGCAGTACTTC